The sample holds a few counts of the clone carrying this T cell receptor (beta chain). Its antigen is as yet unknown. Sorted populations all had greater than 95% purity. These data originate in a study of beta chain features in type 1 diabetes. Study-level findings and limits: Patients with Type 1 diabetes showed moderately but significantly shorter TCRB CDR3s in all four CD4+ subsets.

TCRB transcripts that were expressed got sequenced, as all of the isolated RNA had been reverse transcribed. Profiled with immunoSEQ multiplex PCR; TCRdb holds only in-frame clones, not every one. The sample lists hundreds of thousands of clones, about 14% seen once, with 0.03% to 0.04% in the top ten. Trimming took off 4 bases at V and 5 bases at J, with 15 bases between the two ends. This CDR3 spans 14 amino acids. Germline CDR1 reads SGDLS; CDR2 reads YYNGEE. The chain has TRBV9 and TRBJ2-5; TRBD1 is a possible D gene (6 bases). The receptor was isolated from a man younger than 30 with type 1 diabetes. Input material: naive CD4+ T cells from blood. CDR3 loop: CASSFQGSAETQYF. DNA for the CDR3: TGTGCCAGCAGCTTCCAGGGGTCGGCGGAGACCCAGTACTTC.